This TCR beta chain was observed in a study of blood T cell repertoires in COVID-19. Study-wide context: The cDNA or gDNA used as material had been derived from T cells, B-cell-depleted T cells, or PBMCs.

Produced via immunoSEQ multiplex PCR; TCRdb's table is partial and in-frame only. This sample has roughly 290,000 clones, with 87% found just once. With 3 bases removed from V and 4 bases from J, the gap between germline ends came to 12 bases. CDR1 and CDR2 from the germline V gene are KGHSH and LQKENI. The CDR3 is 15 amino acids. Sequencing was done on a sample of PBMCs or T cells enriched from blood (not recorded which). The receptor's source is a middle-aged woman who had recovered from COVID-19. The chain couples TRBV18 to TRBJ2-2; a weak D match, TRBD2 (7 bases). The CDR3 region has the DNA TGTGCCAGCTCACCCGGCGGGGGCATCACCGGGGAGCTGTTTTTT. Amino acids: CASSPGGGITGELFF.